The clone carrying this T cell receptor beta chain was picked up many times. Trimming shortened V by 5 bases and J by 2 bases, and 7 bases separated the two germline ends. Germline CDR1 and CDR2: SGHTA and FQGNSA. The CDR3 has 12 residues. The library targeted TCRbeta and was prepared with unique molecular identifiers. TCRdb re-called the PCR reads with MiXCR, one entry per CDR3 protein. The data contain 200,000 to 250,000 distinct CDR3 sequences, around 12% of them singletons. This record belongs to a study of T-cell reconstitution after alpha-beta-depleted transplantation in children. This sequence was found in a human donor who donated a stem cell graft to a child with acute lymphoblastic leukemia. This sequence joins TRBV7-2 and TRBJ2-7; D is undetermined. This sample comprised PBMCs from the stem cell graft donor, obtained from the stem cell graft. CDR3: CASSQFPYEQYF. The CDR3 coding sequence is TGTGCCAGCAGCCAATTCCCCTACGAGCAGTACTTC. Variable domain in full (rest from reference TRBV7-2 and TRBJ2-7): GAGVSQSPSNKVTEKGKDVELRCDPISGHTALYWYRQSLGQGLEFLIYFQGNSAPDKSGLPSDRFSAERTGGSVSTLTIQRTQQEDSAVYLCASSQFPYEQYFGPGTRLTVT.